The next 6 T cell receptor beta chains were all read from a single sample in a study of shared clonotypes between healthy human individuals. Profiled with immunoSEQ multiplex PCR; TCRdb holds only in-frame clones, not every one. In the table there are more than 850,000 clones, 70% to 80% of which are singletons. The sequenced sample was memory CD4+ T cells from PBMCs. Subset given: CD45RA-negative fraction. The receptors derive from a man younger than 35 in good health. Some clones in this sample may be carry-over from other donors' samples.

The chain links TRBV11-2 to TRBJ1-1, with 10 bases aligning to TRBD1. This CDR3 contains 16 residues. V was clipped by 6 bases and J by 1 base; unmatched bases: 8. The germline V gene has CDR1 SGHAT and CDR2 FQNNGV. The CDR3 bases are TGTGCCAGCAGGAAACCGGGACAGGGGAAGAACACTGAAGCTTTCTTT. As protein: CASRKPGQGKNTEAFF.

The CDR3 sequence: CASSLDGTALYGYTF. CDR3 sequence (DNA): TGTGCCAGCAGCTTGGACGGGACAGCCCTCTATGGCTACACCTTC. The V and J genes are TRBV7-6 and TRBJ1-2, with 7 bases that match TRBD1. The trim removed 3 bases at V and 4 bases at J, leaving 8 bases unmatched. The CDR3 contains 15 residues. Germline CDR1 SGHVS, CDR2 FNYEAQ.

Details on this clone: This sequence is one base from a far larger clone and is likely a read error. The rearrangement links TRBV11-1 to TRBJ1-2; unclear D gene. The V gene's germline CDR1 is SGHAT and CDR2 FQDESV (reference sequence). Trimming shortened V by 4 bases and J by 2 bases, and 5 bases separated the two germline ends. The CDR3 length is 12 residues. CDR3 sequence: CASSYGNYGYTF. CDR3 coding DNA: TGTGCCAGCAGCTACGGGAACTATGGCTACACCTTC.

The chain carries TRBV18 and TRBJ1-4; no definite D call. V was trimmed by 3 bases and J by 1 base, leaving 6 bases between them. Germline V CDR1 and CDR2: KGHSH, LQKENI. This CDR3 is 14 amino acids long. The DNA for the CDR3 is TGTGCCAGCTCACCTCTGGGAACTAATGAAAAACTGTTTTTT. It yields the protein CASSPLGTNEKLFF. Full variable domain (remainder filled in from reference TRBV18 and TRBJ1-4): NAGVMQNPRHLVRRRGQEARLRCSPMKGHSHVYWYRQLPEEGLKFMVYLQKENIIDESGMPKERFSAEFPKEGPSILRIQQVVRGDSAAYFCASSPLGTNEKLFFGSGTQLSVL.

The genes are TRBV6-6 and TRBJ1-2, with TRBD1 matching 9 bases. Germline lookup yields CDR1 MNHNY and CDR2 SVGAGI (reference sequence). This CDR3 has 14 amino acids. The V gene end was trimmed by 2 bases and the J gene end by 8 bases; junction bases not matched to a gene: 6. CDR3 DNA sequence: TGTGCCAGCAGTTACAGGGACAGGGCGTACGGCTACACCTTC. Protein sequence: CASSYRDRAYGYTF.

This chain uses TRBV4-1 with TRBJ2-5; D ambiguous. Trimming took 0 bases from V and 5 from J, leaving 10 bases between them. This CDR3 is built from 14 residues. Germline lookup yields CDR1 MGHRA and CDR2 YSYEKL. This CDR3 is CASSQDSRMETQYF. In nucleotides, the CDR3 is TGCGCCAGCAGCCAAGATTCCCGTATGGAGACCCAGTACTTC.